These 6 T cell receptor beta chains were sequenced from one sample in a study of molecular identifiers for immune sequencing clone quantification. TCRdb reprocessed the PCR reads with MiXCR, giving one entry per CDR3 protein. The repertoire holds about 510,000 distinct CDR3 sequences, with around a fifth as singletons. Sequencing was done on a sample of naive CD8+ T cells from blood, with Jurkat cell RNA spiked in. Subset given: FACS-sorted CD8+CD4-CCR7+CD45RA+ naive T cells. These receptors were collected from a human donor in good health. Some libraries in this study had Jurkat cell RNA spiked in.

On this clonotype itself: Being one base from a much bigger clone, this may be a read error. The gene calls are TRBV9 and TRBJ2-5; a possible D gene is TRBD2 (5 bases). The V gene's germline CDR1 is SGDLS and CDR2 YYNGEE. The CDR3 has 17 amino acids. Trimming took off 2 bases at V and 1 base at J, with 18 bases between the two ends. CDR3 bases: TGTGCCAGCAGCGTTAAGGGCCAGGACTTTACCCAAGAGACCCAGTACTTC. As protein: CASSVKGQDFTQETQYF.

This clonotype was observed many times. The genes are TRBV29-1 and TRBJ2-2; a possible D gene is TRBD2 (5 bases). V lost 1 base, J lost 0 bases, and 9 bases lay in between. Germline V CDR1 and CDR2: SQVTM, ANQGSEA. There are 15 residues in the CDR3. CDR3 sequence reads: CSVEVNGANTGELFF. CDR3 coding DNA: TGCAGCGTTGAAGTTAACGGGGCGAACACCGGGGAGCTGTTTTTT.

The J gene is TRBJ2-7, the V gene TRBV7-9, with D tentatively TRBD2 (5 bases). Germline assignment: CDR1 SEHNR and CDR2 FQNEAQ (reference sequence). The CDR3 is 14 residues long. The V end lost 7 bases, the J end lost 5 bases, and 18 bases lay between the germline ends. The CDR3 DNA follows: TGTGCCAGCACCCCGGAGGTTCTCGGGCACGAGCAGTACTTC. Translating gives CASTPEVLGHEQYF.

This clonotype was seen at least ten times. The CDR3 DNA follows: TGCGCCAGCAGCCAAAGGGTTACAGATAGCAATCAGCCCCAGCATTTT. This sequence encodes CASSQRVTDSNQPQHF. V and J are TRBV4-1 and TRBJ1-5; no clear D. Trimming left V 2 bases short and J 0 bases short, with 11 bases between. Germline CDR1 is MGHRA and CDR2 is YSYEKL. The CDR3 consists of 16 residues.

CDR3 nucleotide sequence: TGTGCCAGCAGCGCTGAGCCGGGACTCTCCTACGAGCAGTACTTC. Protein sequence: CASSAEPGLSYEQYF. The V call is TRBV5-4, the J call TRBJ2-7; TRBD2 might be the D (6 bases). Germline CDR1 SGHNT, CDR2 YYREEE (reference sequence). The CDR3 covers 15 residues. The V end lost 4 bases, the J end lost 0 bases, and 14 bases lay between the germline ends.

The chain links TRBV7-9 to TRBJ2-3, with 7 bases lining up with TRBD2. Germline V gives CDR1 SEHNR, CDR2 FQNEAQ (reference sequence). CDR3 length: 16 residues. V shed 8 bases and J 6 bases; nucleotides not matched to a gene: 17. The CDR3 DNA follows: TGTGCCAGCGTCTCGGCGGCTAGCGGTCCGGGTGATACGCAGTATTTT. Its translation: CASVSAASGPGDTQYF.